This T cell receptor (beta chain) appears in the sequencing data of a study of shared clonotypes between healthy human individuals. The donors, all of them Caucasian adults, lived in Nashville, Tennessee. CDR1 is SGHTA, CDR2 FQGNSA, per germline. This CDR3 spans 13 amino acids. Trimming removed 9 bases from V and 3 bases from J, with 13 bases in between. In this sample, this clone turned up many times. Deep-level assay runs were performed. DNA input for the unsorted PBMC replicate PCRs was approximately 300 ng, 25,000 to 30,000 T cell genomes. The team ran DNA from unsorted PBMCs on ten immunoSEQ deep assay plates for sequencing. TCRdb's table, derived via immunoSEQ multiplex PCR, lists solely in-frame clones and lacks some. The sample has roughly 500,000 clones, over 60% seen once.

The chain combines TRBV7-2 with TRBJ2-3; weak D call: TRBD1 (8 bases). Input material: PBMCs. The TCR comes from a woman between 40 and 50 years old in good health. Some clones in this sample may be carry-over from other donors' samples. The DNA for the CDR3 is TGTGCCAGGGGGGGGACAGGAACAGATACGCAGTATTTT. Protein product: CARGGTGTDTQYF.